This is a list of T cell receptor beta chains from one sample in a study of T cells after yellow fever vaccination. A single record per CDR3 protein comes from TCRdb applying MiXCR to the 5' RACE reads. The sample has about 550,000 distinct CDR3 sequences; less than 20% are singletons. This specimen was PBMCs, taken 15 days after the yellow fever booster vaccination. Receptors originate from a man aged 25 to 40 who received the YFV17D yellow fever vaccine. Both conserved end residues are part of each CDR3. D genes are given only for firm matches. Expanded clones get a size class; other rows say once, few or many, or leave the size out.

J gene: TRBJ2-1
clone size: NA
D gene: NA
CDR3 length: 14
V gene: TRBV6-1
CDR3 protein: CASSPGWLNNEQFF
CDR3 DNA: TGTGCCAGCAGTCCCGGGTGGCTCAACAATGAGCAGTTCTTC

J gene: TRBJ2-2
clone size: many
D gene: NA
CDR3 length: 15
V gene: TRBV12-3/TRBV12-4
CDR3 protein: CASSSSPGAAGELFF
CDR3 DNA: TGTGCCAGCAGTTCATCACCGGGGGCCGCCGGGGAGCTGTTTTTT

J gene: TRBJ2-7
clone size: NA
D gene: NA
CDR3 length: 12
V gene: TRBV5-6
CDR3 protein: CASSFSRNEQYF
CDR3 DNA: TGTGCCAGCAGCTTTTCGCGAAACGAGCAGTACTTC

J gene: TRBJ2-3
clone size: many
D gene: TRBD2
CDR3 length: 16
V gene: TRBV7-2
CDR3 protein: CASSQNLAGRTDTQYF
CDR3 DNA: TGTGCCAGCAGCCAAAACCTAGCGGGGCGCACAGATACGCAGTATTTT

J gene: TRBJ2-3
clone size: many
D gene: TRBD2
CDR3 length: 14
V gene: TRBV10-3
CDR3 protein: CAISESSGTDTQYF
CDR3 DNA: TGTGCCATCAGTGAGTCTAGCGGGACAGATACGCAGTATTTT

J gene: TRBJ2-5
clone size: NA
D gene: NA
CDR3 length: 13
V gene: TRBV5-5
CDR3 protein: CASSQQGWETQYF
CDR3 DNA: TGTGCCAGCAGCCAACAGGGTTGGGAGACCCAGTACTTC

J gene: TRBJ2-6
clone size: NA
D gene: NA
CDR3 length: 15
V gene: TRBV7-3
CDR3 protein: CASSQVASGANVLTF
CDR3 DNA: TGTGCCAGCAGCCAGGTGGCCTCTGGGGCCAACGTCCTGACTTTC

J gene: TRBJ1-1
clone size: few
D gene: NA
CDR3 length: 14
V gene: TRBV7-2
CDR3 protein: CASSLGPGRTEAFF
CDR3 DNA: TGTGCCAGCAGCTTGGGGCCCGGTCGAACTGAAGCTTTCTTT

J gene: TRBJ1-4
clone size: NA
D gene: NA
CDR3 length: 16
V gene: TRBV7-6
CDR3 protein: CASSLGRPATNEKLFF
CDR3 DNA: TGTGCCAGCAGCTTAGGCAGGCCTGCAACTAATGAAAAACTGTTTTTT

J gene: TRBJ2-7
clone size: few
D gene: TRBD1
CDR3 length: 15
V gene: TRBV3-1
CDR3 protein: CASSHRTGLRGEQYF
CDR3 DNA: TGTGCCAGCAGCCATAGGACAGGCCTTCGGGGCGAGCAGTACTTC

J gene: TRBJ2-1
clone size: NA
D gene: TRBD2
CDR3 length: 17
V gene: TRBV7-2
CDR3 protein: CASSLAATSGSFNEQFF
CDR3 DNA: TGTGCCAGCAGCTTAGCGGCTACTAGCGGGAGTTTCAATGAGCAGTTCTTC

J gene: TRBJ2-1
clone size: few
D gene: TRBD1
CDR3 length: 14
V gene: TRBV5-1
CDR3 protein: CASSLDGTVDEQFF
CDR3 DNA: TGCGCCAGCAGCTTGGACGGGACAGTAGATGAGCAGTTCTTC

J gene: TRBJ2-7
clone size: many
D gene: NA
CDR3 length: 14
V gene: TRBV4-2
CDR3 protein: CASSQGTGTYEQYF
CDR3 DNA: TGTGCCAGCAGCCAAGGTACGGGAACCTACGAGCAGTACTTC

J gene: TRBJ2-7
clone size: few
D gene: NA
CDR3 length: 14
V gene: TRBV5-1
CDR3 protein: CASSLAVGGYEQYF
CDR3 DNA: TGCGCCAGCAGCTTGGCAGTAGGGGGATACGAGCAGTACTTC

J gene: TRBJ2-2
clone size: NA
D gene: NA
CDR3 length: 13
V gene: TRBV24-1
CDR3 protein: CATRQGNTGELFF
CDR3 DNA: TGTGCCACCAGACAGGGGAACACCGGGGAGCTGTTTTTT

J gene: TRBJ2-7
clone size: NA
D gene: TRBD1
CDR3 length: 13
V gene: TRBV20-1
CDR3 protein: CSAARGQTNEQYF
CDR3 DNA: TGCAGTGCCGCAAGGGGACAGACAAACGAGCAGTACTTC

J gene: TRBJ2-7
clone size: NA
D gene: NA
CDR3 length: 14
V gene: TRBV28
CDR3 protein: CASSSRLTRYEQYF
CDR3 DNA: TGTGCCAGCAGTTCCCGACTCACAAGATACGAGCAGTACTTC

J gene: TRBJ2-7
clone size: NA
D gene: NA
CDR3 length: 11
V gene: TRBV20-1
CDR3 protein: CSARVGSEQYF
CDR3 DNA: TGCAGTGCTAGAGTGGGTAGCGAGCAGTACTTC

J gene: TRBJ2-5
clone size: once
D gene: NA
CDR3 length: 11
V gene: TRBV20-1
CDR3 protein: CSALLEETQYF
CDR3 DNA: TGCAGTGCCCTACTAGAAGAGACCCAGTACTTC

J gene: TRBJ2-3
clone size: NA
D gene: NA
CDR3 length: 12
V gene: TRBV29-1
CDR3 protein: CSVGGPTDTQYF
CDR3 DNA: TGCAGCGTTGGTGGTCCCACAGATACGCAGTATTTT

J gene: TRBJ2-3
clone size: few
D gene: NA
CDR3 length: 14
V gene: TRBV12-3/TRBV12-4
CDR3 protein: CASRGRLVSDTQYF
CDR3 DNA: TGTGCCAGCAGGGGGAGACTAGTTTCAGATACGCAGTATTTT

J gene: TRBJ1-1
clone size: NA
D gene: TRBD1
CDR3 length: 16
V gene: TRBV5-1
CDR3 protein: CASSRGQGSMNTEAFF
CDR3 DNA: TGCGCCAGCAGCCGGGGACAGGGAAGCATGAACACTGAAGCTTTCTTT

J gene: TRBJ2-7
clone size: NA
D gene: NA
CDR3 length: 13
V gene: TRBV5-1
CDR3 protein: CASSFGEGYEQYF
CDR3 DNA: TGCGCCAGCAGCTTTGGTGAGGGCTACGAGCAGTACTTC

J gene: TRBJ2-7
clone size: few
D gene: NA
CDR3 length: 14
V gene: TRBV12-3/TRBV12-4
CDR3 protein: CASSLGLLNYEQYF
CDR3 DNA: TGTGCCAGCAGCTTAGGACTATTGAACTACGAGCAGTACTTC

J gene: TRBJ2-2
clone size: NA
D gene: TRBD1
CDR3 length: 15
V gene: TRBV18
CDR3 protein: CASSRQDRGTGELFF
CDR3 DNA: TGTGCCAGCTCCCGGCAGGACAGGGGCACCGGGGAGCTGTTTTTT

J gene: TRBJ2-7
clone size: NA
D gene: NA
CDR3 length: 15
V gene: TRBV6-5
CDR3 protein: CASSYSAGAAHEQYF
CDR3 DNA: TGTGCCAGCAGTTACTCTGCGGGCGCCGCTCACGAGCAGTACTTC

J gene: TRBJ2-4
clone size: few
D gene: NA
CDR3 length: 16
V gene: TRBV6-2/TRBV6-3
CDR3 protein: CASRRDVLLAKNIQYF
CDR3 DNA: TGTGCCAGCAGGAGGGACGTTCTCCTAGCCAAAAACATTCAGTACTTC

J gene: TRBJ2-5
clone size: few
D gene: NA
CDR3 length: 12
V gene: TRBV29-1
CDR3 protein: CSGTRGEETQYF
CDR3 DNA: TGCAGCGGAACCAGGGGGGAAGAGACCCAGTACTTC

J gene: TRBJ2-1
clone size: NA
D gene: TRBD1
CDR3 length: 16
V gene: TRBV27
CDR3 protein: CASSLLTGAFSNEQFF
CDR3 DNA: TGTGCCAGCAGTTTACTCACAGGGGCTTTTTCCAATGAGCAGTTCTTC

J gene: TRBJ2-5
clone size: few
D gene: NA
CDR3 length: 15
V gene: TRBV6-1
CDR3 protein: CASGTGFEEWETQYF
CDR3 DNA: TGTGCCAGCGGCACGGGGTTCGAGGAATGGGAGACCCAGTACTTC

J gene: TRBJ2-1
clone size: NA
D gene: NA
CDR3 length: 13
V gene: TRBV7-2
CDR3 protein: CASSLEWSTEQFF
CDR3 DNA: TGTGCCAGCAGCTTAGAGTGGTCTACTGAGCAGTTCTTC

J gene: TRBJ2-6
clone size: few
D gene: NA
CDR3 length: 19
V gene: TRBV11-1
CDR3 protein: CASSSGVLSSYSGANVLTF
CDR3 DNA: TGTGCCAGCAGCTCAGGTGTGTTGAGCAGCTACTCTGGGGCCAACGTCCTGACTTTC

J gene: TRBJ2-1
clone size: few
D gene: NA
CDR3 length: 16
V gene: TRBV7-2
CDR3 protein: CASSFTQLSSYNEQFF
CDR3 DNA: TGTGCCAGCAGCTTCACCCAACTTAGCTCCTACAATGAGCAGTTCTTC

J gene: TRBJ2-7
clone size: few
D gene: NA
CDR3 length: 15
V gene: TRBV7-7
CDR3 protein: CASSPSPTEYYEQYF
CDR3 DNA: TGTGCTAGCAGCCCGAGCCCGACAGAGTACTACGAGCAGTACTTC

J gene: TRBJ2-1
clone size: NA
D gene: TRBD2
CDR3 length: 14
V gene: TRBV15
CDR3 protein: CATSRDTSGNEQFF
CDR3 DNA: TGTGCCACCAGCAGAGATACTAGCGGAAATGAGCAGTTCTTC

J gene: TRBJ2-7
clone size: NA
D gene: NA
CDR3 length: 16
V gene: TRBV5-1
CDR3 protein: CASSLGVWEVSSEQYF
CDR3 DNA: TGCGCCAGCAGCTTGGGAGTGTGGGAGGTTAGCTCCGAGCAGTACTTC

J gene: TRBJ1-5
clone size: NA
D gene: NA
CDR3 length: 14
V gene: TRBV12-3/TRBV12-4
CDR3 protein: CASSTGPRNQPQHF
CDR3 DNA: TGTGCCAGCAGCACCGGGCCACGCAATCAGCCCCAGCATTTT

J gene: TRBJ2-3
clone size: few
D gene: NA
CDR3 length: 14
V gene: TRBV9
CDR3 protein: CASSVGLPTDTQYF
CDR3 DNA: TGTGCCAGCAGCGTAGGACTGCCGACAGATACGCAGTATTTT

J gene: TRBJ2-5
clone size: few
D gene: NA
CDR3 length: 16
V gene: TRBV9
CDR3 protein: CASSVATRATQETQYF
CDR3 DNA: TGTGCCAGCAGCGTAGCCACCCGGGCCACACAAGAGACCCAGTACTTC

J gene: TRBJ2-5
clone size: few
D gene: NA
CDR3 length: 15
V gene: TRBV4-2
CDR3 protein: CASSQARIGRETQYF
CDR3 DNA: TGTGCCAGCAGCCAAGCCAGGATTGGTAGGGAGACCCAGTACTTC

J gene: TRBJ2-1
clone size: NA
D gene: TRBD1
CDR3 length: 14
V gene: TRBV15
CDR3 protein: CATSGDQGAYEQFF
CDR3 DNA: TGTGCCACCAGCGGAGACCAGGGGGCTTATGAGCAGTTCTTC

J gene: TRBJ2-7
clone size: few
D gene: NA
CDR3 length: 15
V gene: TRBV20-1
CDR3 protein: CSARDPTSSSYEQYF
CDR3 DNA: TGCAGTGCTAGAGACCCGACAAGTAGCTCCTACGAGCAGTACTTC